This T cell receptor (beta chain) was retrieved from a study of monozygotic twins with inflammatory bowel disease. TCRdb reanalyzed the 5' RACE reads, giving one entry per CDR3 protein sequence and no DNA. The sample totals about 300,000 distinct CDR3 sequences. This CDR3 spans 15 amino acids. Germline assignment: CDR1 SGHTA and CDR2 FQGNSA. This receptor was obtained from a human donor with ulcerative colitis or Crohn's disease, or a healthy co-twin of an affected twin (not recorded which). The rearrangement links TRBV7-2 to TRBJ2-3; TCRdb proposes TRBD1, but this gene call is untestable without DNA. The sequenced material came from blood. CDR3: CASSVRGVPTDTQYF.